This T cell receptor (beta chain) was documented in a study of spatial heterogeneity in lung cancer. Study at large: Bulk RNA-seq from matched material yielded a T cell module score that correlated strongly with TCR transcript counts in tumor regions. Study observations and caveats: Of tumor T cells, an estimated coverage of approximately 6.4% was reached for alpha chains and 13% for beta chains. In tumors, expanded intratumoral alpha and beta TCR counts tracked mutation counts.

Every TCR cDNA molecule bore its own unique molecular identifier. A single record per CDR3 protein comes from TCRdb applying MiXCR to the 5' RACE reads. Seen here are 20,000 to 25,000 distinct CDR3 sequences, roughly 6.5% observed once, and the top ten hold approximately 10%. This clonotype was observed at least ten times. Antigen unknown. This CDR3 contains 16 residues. In germline, CDR1 is SGHKS, CDR2 YYEKEE (reference sequence). V gave up 2 bases and J gave up 6 bases; unmatched junction bases: 13. Specified time point: sample taken at primary tumor resection. The chain carries TRBV5-5 and TRBJ1-1, with 7 bases that match TRBD1. The receptor's source is a male donor with early-stage non-small cell lung cancer. Sequencing used lung tumor tissue, obtained at surgery. The CDR3 DNA is TGTGCCAGCAGCTTTCGGGACAGTCATGTAAACCCTGAAGCTTTCTTT. Residues: CASSFRDSHVNPEAFF.